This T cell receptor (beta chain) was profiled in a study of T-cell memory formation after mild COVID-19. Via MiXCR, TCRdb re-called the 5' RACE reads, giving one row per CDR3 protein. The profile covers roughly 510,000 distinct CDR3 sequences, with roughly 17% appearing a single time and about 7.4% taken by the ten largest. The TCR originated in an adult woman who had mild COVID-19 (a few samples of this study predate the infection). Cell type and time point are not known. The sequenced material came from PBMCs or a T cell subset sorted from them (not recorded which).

In DNA, the CDR3 is TGTGCCATCAGTGTCGGTGGTGAGCAGTTCTTC. Its translation: CAISVGGEQFF. This chain uses TRBV10-3 with TRBJ2-1; D gene ambiguous. Trimming took off 4 bases at V and 9 bases at J, with 7 bases between the two ends. CDR1 is ENHRY, CDR2 SYGVKD, per germline. There are 11 residues in the CDR3.